One sample yielded the 18 T cell receptor beta chains listed below, sequenced in a study of cytomegalovirus exposure and HLA in healthy donors. The study ran its PCR with 60 Vbeta and 13 Jbeta primers. Assay used: immunoSEQ multiplex PCR; TCRdb lists only in-frame clones, some missing. This table has about 60,000 clones, 65% to 80% appearing once. The sequenced sample was PBMCs. Receptor source: a man in his forties or fifties in good health and CMV-seropositive.

V usage is TRBV9 and J usage is TRBJ1-6, with TRBD1 identical over 7 bases. V shed 3 bases and J 10 bases; nucleotides not matched to a gene: 16. The germline V gene encodes CDR1 SGDLS and CDR2 YYNGEE. This CDR3 has 17 residues. The CDR3 coding sequence is TGTGCCAGCAGCGCCGCCCCCGTACAGGGGACGGGGTCACCCCTCCACTTT. It translates to CASSAAPVQGTGSPLHF.

This clone was picked up one time. Here the CDR3 DNA reads TGTGCCAGCAGTCGGGACAGGGGTCTGAACACTGAAGCTTTCTTT. As protein: CASSRDRGLNTEAFF. The gene calls are TRBV2 and TRBJ1-1, with 10 bases identical to TRBD1. The CDR3 loop spans 15 amino acids. The V gene end was trimmed by 5 bases and the J gene end by 0 bases; junction bases not matched to a gene: 3. Per the germline V gene, CDR1 is SNHLY and CDR2 is FYNNEI.

The chain combines TRBV12-5 with TRBJ1-5, with 11 nucleotides matching TRBD1. The V and J ends lost 6 bases and 2 bases, in that order; junction bases with no gene match: 9. The CDR3 is 17 amino acids. Germline CDR1 and CDR2: LGHNT and FRNRAP. CDR3: CASGTGQGVVGNQPQHF. CDR3 DNA: TGTGCTAGTGGAACGGGACAGGGGGTAGTGGGCAATCAGCCCCAGCATTTT.

This clone was seen a few times. V usage is TRBV29-1 and J usage is TRBJ1-1; possible D gene TRBD1, 5 bases. The V and J ends lost 3 bases and 2 bases respectively, with 10 bases between them. The CDR3 is 13 residues long. Per germline, CDR1 SQVTM and CDR2 ANQGSEA. The CDR3 is CSVDRGVNTEAFF. The CDR3 region has the DNA TGCAGCGTTGATCGGGGGGTTAACACTGAAGCTTTCTTT.

This sequence joins TRBV30 and TRBJ2-1; TRBD1 is a possible D gene (6 bases). The CDR3 is made up of 14 amino acids. The germline V gene encodes CDR1 GTSNPN and CDR2 SVGIG (reference sequence). V was trimmed by 2 bases and J by 1 base, leaving 9 bases between them. For the CDR3, the DNA is TGTGCCTGGAGTCCGGACAGTTCCTACAATGAGCAGTTCTTC. Its protein product is CAWSPDSSYNEQFF.

The rearrangement uses TRBV9 and TRBJ1-1; TRBD1 is a possible D gene (6 bases). The CDR3 contains 15 residues. CDR1 and CDR2 from the germline V gene are SGDLS and YYNGEE. V was clipped by 0 bases and J by 2 bases, with 11 bases between them. The CDR3 nucleotides read TGTGCCAGCAGCGTAGACCAGGGGCGCAACACTGAAGCTTTCTTT. Residues: CASSVDQGRNTEAFF.

This chain uses TRBV9 with TRBJ2-1, with D possibly being TRBD2 (7 bases). Trimming pared 4 bases from V and 5 bases from J, leaving 16 bases between. Looked up from germline, CDR1 is SGDLS and CDR2 is YYNGEE. The CDR3 contains 15 residues. As DNA, the CDR3 is TGTGCCAGCAGCCGCGGAGGGGGGGAAAACAATGAGCAGTTCTTC. It encodes CASSRGGGENNEQFF.

The gene calls are TRBV30 and TRBJ1-2; D ambiguous. The germline gives CDR1 GTSNPN, CDR2 SVGIG (reference sequence). This CDR3 comprises 13 residues. V lost 2 bases to trimming and J lost 4 bases, with 11 bases between them. The CDR3 reads CAWSRQQLYGYTF. The CDR3 coding sequence is TGTGCCTGGAGTCGACAACAACTCTATGGCTACACCTTC.

This rearrangement joins TRBV6-6 to TRBJ1-1, with D possibly matching TRBD1 (5 bases). V was shortened by 6 bases and J by 1 base, with 15 bases between the two germline ends. CDR1 is MNHNY, CDR2 SVGAGI, per germline (reference sequence). The CDR3 runs to 15 residues. The CDR3 nucleotides read TGTGCCAGCAGATCTCGGGAGGGACCGAACACTGAAGCTTTCTTT. Translating it yields CASRSREGPNTEAFF.

The sample holds one count of this clone. The chain is built from TRBV10-3 and TRBJ2-3, with 8 bases fitting TRBD2. CDR1 and CDR2 from the germline V gene are ENHRY and SYGVKD. CDR3 length: 14 residues. The ends lost 8 bases at V and 5 bases at J; junction bases unmatched: 9. The CDR3 region is CAISGSGNLDTQYF. CDR3 bases: TGTGCCATCTCTGGTAGCGGGAACCTAGATACGCAGTATTTT.

This clone showed up just a few times. The gene calls are TRBV5-4 and TRBJ2-7, with 7 nucleotides matching TRBD1. J lost 3 bases, V lost 5 bases, and 8 bases had no gene match. Germline V gene sequence: CDR1 SGHNT, CDR2 YYREEE (reference sequence). The CDR3 sequence is 14 residues long. CDR3 sequence: CASSTGQAVYEQYF. The CDR3 DNA reads as TGTGCCAGCAGTACTGGACAGGCGGTCTACGAGCAGTACTTC.

This CDR3 reads CASSQVMGAGFYGYTF. The CDR3, as DNA: TGTGCCAGCAGCCAAGTGATGGGCGCAGGCTTCTATGGCTACACCTTC. The rearrangement uses TRBV4-2 and TRBJ1-2; no clear D. From germline, CDR1 is LGHNA and CDR2 YNFKEQ. V lost 1 base and J 4 bases, leaving 16 bases between the germline ends. The CDR3 contains 16 residues.

This clone was counted only a few times. The rearrangement uses TRBV7-9 and TRBJ1-1; 7 bases are a match to TRBD1. The CDR3 is made up of 14 amino acids. V dropped 1 base and J dropped 1; count of bases not matched to a gene: 0. Per the germline V gene, CDR1 is SEHNR and CDR2 is FQNEAQ (reference sequence). The CDR3 sequence is CASSLGTGNTEAFF. In DNA, the CDR3 is TGTGCCAGCAGCTTAGGGACAGGGAACACTGAAGCTTTCTTT. Based on the CDR3 plus reference TRBV7-9 and TRBJ1-1, the full variable domain is DTGVSQNPRHKITKRGQNVTFRCDPISEHNRLYWYRQTLGQGPEFLTYFQNEAQLEKSRLLSDRFSAERPKGSFSTLEIQRTEQGDSAMYLCASSLGTGNTEAFFGQGTRLTVV.

The V gene is TRBV5-6, the J gene TRBJ1-1; D remains unclear. The CDR3 loop spans 11 amino acids. Germline V gene sequence: CDR1 SGHDT, CDR2 YYEEEE. Trimming shortened V by 3 bases and J by 6 bases, and 6 bases separated the two germline ends. The CDR3 sequence is CASSWGAEAFF. CDR3 coding DNA: TGTGCCAGCAGCTGGGGAGCTGAAGCTTTCTTT.

The V gene is TRBV7-2, the J gene TRBJ2-7; 8 bases match TRBD2. Germline-derived CDR1 and CDR2 are SGHTA and FQGNSA. The length of the CDR3 is 16 residues. V was pared by 5 bases and J by 1 base, with 10 bases of the junction left unmatched. The CDR3 spells CASSMGPGGPSYEQYF. DNA for the CDR3: TGTGCCAGCAGCATGGGACCGGGGGGGCCGTCCTACGAGCAGTACTTC.

The chain couples TRBV13 to TRBJ1-2, with 9 nucleotides matching TRBD1. The CDR3 sequence is 15 residues long. Losses at the gene ends were 4 bases for V and 4 bases for J; bases not matched to a gene: 7. In germline, CDR1 is PRHDT, CDR2 FYEKMQ (reference sequence). CDR3 protein: CASSSLRQGGYGYTF. CDR3 coding DNA: TGTGCCAGCAGCTCCCTTCGACAGGGGGGCTATGGCTACACCTTC. Supplemented by reference TRBV13 and TRBJ1-2, the full variable domain reads AAGVIQSPRHLIKEKRETATLKCYPIPRHDTVYWYQQGPGQDPQFLISFYEKMQSDKGSIPDRFSAQQFSDYHSELNMSSLELGDSALYFCASSSLRQGGYGYTFGSGTRLTVV.

The chain joins TRBV6-5 to TRBJ1-1; 11 nucleotides align to TRBD1. The V gene end was trimmed by 2 bases and the J gene end by 1 base; junction bases not matched to a gene: 3. The CDR3 covers 16 residues. Per germline, CDR1 MNHEY and CDR2 SVGAGI. In nucleotides, the CDR3 is TGTGCCAGCAGTTACGGGACAGGGGGGGGGAACACTGAAGCTTTCTTT. Translation: CASSYGTGGGNTEAFF.

The chain employs TRBV5-1 and TRBJ1-1, with a possible D match to TRBD1 (6 bases). Germline V gene data show CDR1 as SGHRS and CDR2 as YFSETQ. There are 13 residues in the CDR3. Trimming stripped 4 bases from V and 1 base from J, with 8 bases between. DNA of the CDR3: TGCGCCAGCAGCCAACAGGGGAACACTGAAGCTTTCTTT. Its translation: CASSQQGNTEAFF. The whole variable domain, filled in from reference TRBV5-1 and TRBJ1-1, reads KAGVTQTPRYLIKTRGQQVTLSCSPISGHRSVSWYQQTPGQGLQFLFEYFSETQRNKGNFPGRFSGRQFSNSRSEMNVSTLELGDSALYLCASSQQGNTEAFFGQGTRLTVV.